These T cell receptor beta chains were read from a single sample in a study of cytomegalovirus exposure and HLA in healthy donors. Some clones are missing from TCRdb's copy, which holds only in-frame ones; the method was immunoSEQ multiplex PCR. The data hold some 190,000 clones, with about 79% observed a single time. Sequencing input: PBMCs. The source of these receptors is a man aged 18 to 29 in good health and CMV-seronegative. Both conserved end residues are part of each CDR3. A D gene is named only where the DNA matches it firmly. Not every row has a clone size; where given, it reads once, few, many or a size class.

>TRBV6-5|14|NA|NA|TRBJ1-5
TGTGCCAGCAGCCCAGGGGTTGGCAATCAGCCCCAGCATTTT
CASSPGVGNQPQHF
>TRBV10-1|13|few|NA|TRBJ2-7
TGCGCCAGCAGTGACCCTGTCTCCTACGAGCAGTACTTC
CASSDPVSYEQYF
>TRBV28|16|NA|TRBD1|TRBJ2-6
TGTGCCAGCAGTTCAGACAGGGCCTCTGGGGCCAACGTCCTGACTTTC
CASSSDRASGANVLTF
>TRBV6-1|13|NA|NA|TRBJ1-2
TGTGCCAGCACGGGGGAGAGTTACTATGGCTACACCTTC
CASTGESYYGYTF
>TRBV4-2|16|NA|TRBD2|TRBJ2-1
TGTGCCAGCAGCCACCTCCAAAGCGGGGGGGCCAATGAGCAGTTCTTC
CASSHLQSGGANEQFF
>TRBV6-5|14|few|NA|TRBJ1-6
TGTGCCAGCACCGAGCGTCAGGGGCGGTCACCCCTCCACTTT
CASTERQGRSPLHF
>TRBV28|15|few|TRBD1|TRBJ1-3
TGTGCCAGCAGTTTATGGGGGACAGGAGGAGACACCATATATTTT
CASSLWGTGGDTIYF
>TRBV11-1|15|NA|NA|TRBJ2-5
TGTGCCTCCGCGGAGGGCTATTCCCTCCAAGAGACCCAGTACTTC
CASAEGYSLQETQYF
>TRBV10-2|16|NA|NA|TRBJ2-3
TGCGCCAGCAGTGCTACCACCGGGACTGTTTCAGATACGCAGTATTTT
CASSATTGTVSDTQYF
>TRBV7-3|15|NA|TRBD1|TRBJ2-3
TGTGCCAGCAGCCCAAGGGGACAGGAGGGATATACGCAGTATTTT
CASSPRGQEGYTQYF
>TRBV9|15|once|TRBD1|TRBJ1-1
TGTGCCAGCAGCGTAGGTACAGGGGGGAACACTGAAGCTTTCTTT
CASSVGTGGNTEAFF
>TRBV18|16|NA|NA|TRBJ1-2
TGTGCCAGCTCACCGGGGTCAGGGGCGCTTTCTGGTGGCTACACCTTC
CASSPGSGALSGGYTF
>TRBV7-2|13|NA|NA|TRBJ2-3
TGTGCCACGAACGGGGGACTCACAGATACGCAGTATTTT
CATNGGLTDTQYF
>TRBV6-1|14|NA|NA|TRBJ1-1
TGTGCCTCACAGGATGGGCCTTCGAACACTGAAGCTTTCTTT
CASQDGPSNTEAFF
>TRBV5-1|15|NA|TRBD2|TRBJ2-1
TGCGCCAGCAGCTTGGATAGCGGGGCCTACAATGAGCAGTTCTTC
CASSLDSGAYNEQFF
>TRBV5-4|16|NA|TRBD1|TRBJ2-1
TGTGCCAGCAGCTCTGGACAGGGTCGAAGGGGCAATGAGCAGTTCTTC
CASSSGQGRRGNEQFF
>TRBV13|11|few|NA|TRBJ2-3
TGTGCCAGCAGCTTGCGGGATACGCAGTATTTT
CASSLRDTQYF
>TRBV10-3|15|NA|TRBD2|TRBJ2-2
TGTGCCATCGGGACTAGCGGGGGTGTTACCGGGGAGCTGTTTTTT
CAIGTSGGVTGELFF
>TRBV29-1|14|few|NA|TRBJ1-2
TGCAGCGTTGAAGTCCTGCAGGGATCCTATGGCTACACCTTC
CSVEVLQGSYGYTF
>TRBV5-4|18|NA|TRBD1|TRBJ1-2
TGTGCCAGCAGCTTGTCCCCGGGACAGGGGGCGCGGGTCAAGGGCTACACCTTC
CASSLSPGQGARVKGYTF
>TRBV12-5|17|NA|TRBD1|TRBJ2-6
TGTGCTAGATTTAAACAGGGGGCGCACTCTGGGGCCAACGTCCTGACTTTC
CARFKQGAHSGANVLTF
>TRBV7-9|15|NA|NA|TRBJ1-4
TGTGCCAGCAGCTTTCCCCGAGGGTTCGGTGAAAAACTGTTTTTT
CASSFPRGFGEKLFF
>TRBV11-2|15|once|NA|TRBJ1-3
TGTGCCAGCACCCTGACACCCCTCGATGGAAACACCATATATTTT
CASTLTPLDGNTIYF
>TRBV6-1|13|NA|NA|TRBJ1-1
TGTGCCAGCAGCTCCACAGGGAACACTGAAGCTTTCTTT
CASSSTGNTEAFF
>TRBV28|13|NA|NA|TRBJ1-1
TGTGCCAGCAGTTTATTACAGTACACTGAAGCTTTCTTT
CASSLLQYTEAFF
>TRBV7-9|14|NA|NA|TRBJ1-1
TGTGCCAGCACCCGGGACATCATGAACACTGAAGCTTTCTTT
CASTRDIMNTEAFF
>TRBV4-2|15|NA|NA|TRBJ1-5
TGTGCCAGCAGCCAAGATCGGGGTGACAATCAGCCCCAGCATTTT
CASSQDRGDNQPQHF
>TRBV23-1|17|NA|NA|TRBJ1-6
TGCGCCAGCAGTCAACACTCAGTCGGGGGAGGGAATTCACCCCTCCACTTT
CASSQHSVGGGNSPLHF
>TRBV9|14|NA|NA|TRBJ2-2
TGTGCCAGCAGCGTAGTGGGCTCCCACCGGGAGCTGTTTTTT
CASSVVGSHRELFF
>TRBV9|15|NA|TRBD2|TRBJ2-1
TGTGCCAGCAGCGTTTCCGGGGGGGGATACAATGAGCAGTTCTTC
CASSVSGGGYNEQFF
>TRBV9|13|NA|NA|TRBJ2-4
TGTGCCAGCAGCGTAGCGGGGGAAAACATTCAGTACTTC
CASSVAGENIQYF
>TRBV28|15|NA|NA|TRBJ1-1
TGTGCCAGCAGTTTCTACGACCGGAGGGGCACTGAAGCTTTCTTT
CASSFYDRRGTEAFF
>TRBV7-3|14|few|NA|TRBJ2-3
TGTGCCAGCAGCCTTAGCGGAAACACAGATACGCAGTATTTT
CASSLSGNTDTQYF
>TRBV28|17|NA|TRBD2|TRBJ2-1
TGTGCCAGCAGTTTACTAGCGGGAGGGCCGGGACGGGCTGAGCAGTTCTTC
CASSLLAGGPGRAEQFF
>TRBV5-1|15|NA|TRBD2|TRBJ2-5
TGCGCCAGCACCACGGGGGGGGGCGCGCCAGAGACCCAGTACTTC
CASTTGGGAPETQYF
>TRBV7-9|12|NA|TRBD1|TRBJ1-2
TGTGCCAGCAGCTTGACAGGGTCTGGCTACACCTTC
CASSLTGSGYTF
>TRBV6-5|15|NA|TRBD1|TRBJ2-7
TGTGCCAGCAGTCATCCCGGGACAGGCGGGTACGAGCAGTACTTC
CASSHPGTGGYEQYF
>TRBV5-5|14|NA|NA|TRBJ1-2
TGTGCCAGCAGCTTAGTCGGGAGCGGGTATGGCTACACCTTC
CASSLVGSGYGYTF
>TRBV7-2|19|NA|NA|TRBJ1-2
TGTGCCAGCAGCTTAGTTTCCGGACATCAACCCCGGCGGGGCCATGGCTACACCTTC
CASSLVSGHQPRRGHGYTF
>TRBV2|15|NA|TRBD1|TRBJ1-5
TGTGCCAGCAGAACAGGGGAATATAGCAATCAGCCCCAGCATTTT
CASRTGEYSNQPQHF
>TRBV4-1|11|NA|NA|TRBJ2-7
TGCGCCAGCAGCCCACGAGGAGAGCAGTACTTC
CASSPRGEQYF
>TRBV9|14|NA|NA|TRBJ1-1
TGTGCCAGCAGCGTGGGGGGGAGAGATACTGAAGCTTTCTTT
CASSVGGRDTEAFF
>TRBV11-3|15|NA|NA|TRBJ2-1
TGTGCCAGCAGCTTAGATCCCTCGGGCTACAATGAGCAGTTCTTC
CASSLDPSGYNEQFF
>TRBV25-1|15|NA|TRBD1|TRBJ2-1
TGTGCCAGCAGTGAATCCGGGACAGGGTACAATGAGCAGTTCTTC
CASSESGTGYNEQFF
>TRBV6-4|12|NA|NA|TRBJ2-3
TGTGCCAGCAGTCCCTCCGGAGATACGCAGTATTTT
CASSPSGDTQYF
>TRBV6-5|15|NA|NA|TRBJ1-6
TGTGCCAGCAGACCCGAGGACGGGCCCAGGGCACCCCTCCACTTT
CASRPEDGPRAPLHF
>TRBV7-9|12|NA|TRBD1|TRBJ1-2
TGTGCCAGCAGCACGACAGGGAGCGGCTACACCTTC
CASSTTGSGYTF
>TRBV5-6|15|NA|NA|TRBJ2-2
TGTGCCAGCACCACTAGGACTCTGTTCACCGGGGAGCTGTTTTTT
CASTTRTLFTGELFF
>TRBV10-3|16|NA|NA|TRBJ1-4
TGTGCCATCAGTGAGCCGGGTGGAGCAACTAATGAAAAACTGTTTTTT
CAISEPGGATNEKLFF